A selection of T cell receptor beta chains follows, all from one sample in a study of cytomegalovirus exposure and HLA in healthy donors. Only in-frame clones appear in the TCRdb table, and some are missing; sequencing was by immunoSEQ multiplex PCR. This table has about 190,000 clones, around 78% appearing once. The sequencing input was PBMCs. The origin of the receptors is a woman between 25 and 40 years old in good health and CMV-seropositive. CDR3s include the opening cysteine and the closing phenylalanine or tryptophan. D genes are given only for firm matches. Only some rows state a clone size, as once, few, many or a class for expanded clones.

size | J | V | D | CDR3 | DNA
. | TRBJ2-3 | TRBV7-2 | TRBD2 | CASSKGLGDTDTQYF | TGTGCCAGCAGCAAGGGACTAGGGGACACAGATACGCAGTATTTT
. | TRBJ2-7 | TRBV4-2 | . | CASSQEVEPYEQYF | TGTGCCAGCAGCCAAGAGGTAGAACCATACGAGCAGTACTTC
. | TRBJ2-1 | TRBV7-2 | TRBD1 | CASSVAGTGLYNEQFF | TGTGCCAGCAGCGTAGCCGGGACAGGGCTCTACAATGAGCAGTTCTTC
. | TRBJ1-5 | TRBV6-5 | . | CASTPGGGLGQPQHF | TGTGCCAGCACCCCGGGCGGGGGGCTCGGTCAGCCCCAGCATTTT
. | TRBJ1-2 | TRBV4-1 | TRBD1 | CASSQRAGQGASGYGYTF | TGCGCCAGCAGCCAGAGAGCCGGACAGGGGGCTAGTGGTTATGGCTACACCTTC
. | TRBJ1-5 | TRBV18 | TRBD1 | CASSPRTGYDQPQHF | TGTGCCAGCTCACCACGGACAGGGTATGATCAGCCCCAGCATTTT
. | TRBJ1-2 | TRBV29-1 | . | CSVEDRGRGNYGYTF | TGCAGCGTTGAAGATCGAGGTCGGGGGAACTATGGCTACACCTTC
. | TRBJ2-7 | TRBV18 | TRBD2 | CASSLGTSGRGEQYF | TGTGCCAGCTCACTTGGGACTAGCGGGAGAGGCGAGCAGTACTTC
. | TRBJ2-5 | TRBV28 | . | CASSVVSGTQYF | TGTGCCAGCTCGGTAGTTAGCGGGACCCAGTACTTC
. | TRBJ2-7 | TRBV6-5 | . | CASSYSNLGEQYF | TGTGCCAGCAGTTACAGCAATCTGGGCGAGCAGTACTTC
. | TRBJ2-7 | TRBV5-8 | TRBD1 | CASSVGQVNYEQYF | TGTGCCAGCAGCGTGGGACAGGTCAACTACGAGCAGTACTTC
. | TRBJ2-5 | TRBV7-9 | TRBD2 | CASSYLAGPGETQYF | TGTGCCAGCAGCTATTTAGCGGGGCCCGGGGAGACCCAGTACTTC
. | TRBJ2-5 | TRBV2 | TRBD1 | CASSEGRTGGSGTQYF | TGTGCCAGCAGTGAAGGGAGGACAGGGGGCTCGGGGACCCAGTACTTC
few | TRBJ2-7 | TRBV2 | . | CASSYSYEQYF | TGTGCCAGCAGTTACAGCTACGAGCAGTACTTC
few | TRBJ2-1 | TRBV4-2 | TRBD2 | CASSQGVTGTSGRRNEQFF | TGTGCCAGCAGCCAAGGGGTGACCGGGACTAGCGGGAGGAGGAATGAGCAGTTCTTC
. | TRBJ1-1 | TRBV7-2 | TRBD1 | CASRRQGADTEAFF | TGTGCCAGCAGGAGACAGGGGGCGGACACTGAAGCTTTCTTT
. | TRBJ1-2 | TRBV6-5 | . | CASSEYRGDYGYTF | TGTGCCAGCAGTGAATATCGGGGGGACTATGGCTACACCTTC
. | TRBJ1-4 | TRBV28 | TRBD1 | CASQTGGGREKLFF | TGTGCCAGTCAGACAGGGGGCGGACGGGAAAAACTGTTTTTT
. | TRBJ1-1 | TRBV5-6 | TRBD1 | CASSTRGTGVTEAFF | TGTGCCAGCAGCACCCGGGGGACAGGGGTGACTGAAGCTTTCTTT
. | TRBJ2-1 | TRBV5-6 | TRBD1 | CASSLVGETGTGNEQFF | TGTGCCAGCAGCTTGGTGGGGGAGACAGGGACAGGCAATGAGCAGTTCTTC
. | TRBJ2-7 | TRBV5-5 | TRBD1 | CASSLGGQSLYEQYF | TGTGCCAGCAGCTTGGGGGGACAGTCCCTCTACGAGCAGTACTTC
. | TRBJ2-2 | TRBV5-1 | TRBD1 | CASSFSQGTGPNTGELFF | TGCGCCAGCAGCTTTAGTCAGGGGACAGGCCCTAACACCGGGGAGCTGTTTTTT
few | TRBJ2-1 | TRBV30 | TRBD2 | CAWTVSSGKYDSYNEQFF | TGTGCCTGGACGGTCTCCAGCGGGAAGTACGACTCCTACAATGAGCAGTTCTTC
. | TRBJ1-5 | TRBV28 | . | CASSSPGANQPQHF | TGTGCCAGCAGCAGCCCTGGGGCCAATCAGCCCCAGCATTTT
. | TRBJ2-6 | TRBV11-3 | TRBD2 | CASSLDTGTSVFSGANVLTF | TGTGCCAGCAGCTTAGATACCGGGACTAGCGTTTTCTCTGGGGCCAACGTCCTGACTTTC
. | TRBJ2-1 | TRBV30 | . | CAWTLGLSSSYNEQFF | TGTGCCTGGACTCTGGGACTTTCGAGCTCCTACAATGAGCAGTTCTTC
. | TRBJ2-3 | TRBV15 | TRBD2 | CATSRTGLAGGPEYF | TGTGCCACCAGCAGGACCGGACTAGCGGGAGGGCCAGAGTATTTT
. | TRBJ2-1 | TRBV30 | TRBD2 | CAWSVLLAGDNEQFF | TGTGCCTGGAGTGTACTGCTAGCGGGAGACAATGAGCAGTTCTTC
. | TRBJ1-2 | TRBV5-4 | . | CASSLEVGVTYGYTF | TGTGCCAGCAGCTTGGAAGTCGGGGTGACCTATGGCTACACCTTC
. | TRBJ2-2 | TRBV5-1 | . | CASSLAGHTGELFF | TGCGCCAGCAGCTTGGCAGGGCACACCGGGGAGCTGTTTTTT
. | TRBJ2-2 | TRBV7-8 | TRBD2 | CASSLRGDTGELFF | TGTGCCAGCAGCTTGCGGGGGGACACCGGGGAGCTGTTTTTT
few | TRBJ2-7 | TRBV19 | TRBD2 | CASSILGLEEHEQYF | TGTGCCAGTAGTATTTTGGGACTAGAAGAACACGAGCAGTACTTC
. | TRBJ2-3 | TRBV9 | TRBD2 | CASSKRDSTDTQYF | TGTGCCAGCAGTAAGCGGGACAGCACAGATACGCAGTATTTT
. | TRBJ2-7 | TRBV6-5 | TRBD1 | CASSYPGQGIYEQYF | TGTGCCAGCAGTTACCCGGGACAGGGAATCTACGAGCAGTACTTC
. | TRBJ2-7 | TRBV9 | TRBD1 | CASSVERGQQASYEQYF | TGTGCCAGCAGCGTTGAAAGGGGGCAGCAAGCCTCCTACGAGCAGTACTTC
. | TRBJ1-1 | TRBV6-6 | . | CASSLGGGTEAFF | TGTGCCAGCAGCCTAGGGGGGGGCACTGAAGCTTTCTTT
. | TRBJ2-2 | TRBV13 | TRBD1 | CASSAQGATGELFF | TGTGCCAGCAGCGCACAGGGGGCGACCGGGGAGCTGTTTTTT
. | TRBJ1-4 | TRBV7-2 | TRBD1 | CASSSDRGPNEKLFF | TGTGCCAGCAGCTCGGACAGGGGGCCTAATGAAAAACTGTTTTTT
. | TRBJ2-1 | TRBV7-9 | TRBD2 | CASSPGSGSNYNEQFF | TGTGCCAGCAGCCCCGGTAGCGGGAGTAACTACAATGAGCAGTTCTTC
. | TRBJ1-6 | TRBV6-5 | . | CASSYSWEYNSPLHF | TGTGCCAGCAGTTACTCCTGGGAGTATAATTCACCCCTCCACTTT